This TCR beta chain was recorded in a study of blood T cell repertoires in COVID-19. About the research overall: T cells, B-cell-depleted T cells, or PBMCs supplied cDNA or gDNA.

In germline, CDR1 is SGHRS, CDR2 YFSETQ. V gave up 4 bases and J gave up 2 bases; unmatched junction bases: 7. This CDR3 comprises 15 residues. Clones were read by immunoSEQ multiplex PCR, and TCRdb kept only the in-frame ones, dropping some. The sample has about 130,000 clones, around 81% seen once. The source is a young man with COVID-19, enrolled during active disease. The chain is built from TRBV5-1 and TRBJ2-3; TRBD1 aligns across 7 bases. The sequencing sample was made of peripheral blood. The CDR3 here is CASSPGQANTDTQYF. The CDR3 nucleotides read TGCGCCAGCAGCCCCGGACAGGCCAACACAGATACGCAGTATTTT.